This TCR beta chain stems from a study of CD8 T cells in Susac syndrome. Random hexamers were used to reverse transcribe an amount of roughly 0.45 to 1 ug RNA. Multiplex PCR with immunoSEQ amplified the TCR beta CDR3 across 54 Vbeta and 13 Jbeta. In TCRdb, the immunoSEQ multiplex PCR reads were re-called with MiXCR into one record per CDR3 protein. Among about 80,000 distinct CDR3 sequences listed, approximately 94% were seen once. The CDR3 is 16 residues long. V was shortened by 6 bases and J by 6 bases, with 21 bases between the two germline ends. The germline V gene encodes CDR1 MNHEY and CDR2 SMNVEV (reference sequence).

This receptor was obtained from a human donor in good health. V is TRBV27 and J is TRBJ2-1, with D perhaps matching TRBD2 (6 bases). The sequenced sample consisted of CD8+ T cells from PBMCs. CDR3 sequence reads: CASRSEGGSGFNEQFF. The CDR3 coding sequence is TGTGCCAGCAGGTCTGAGGGAGGTAGCGGCTTCAATGAGCAGTTCTTC.